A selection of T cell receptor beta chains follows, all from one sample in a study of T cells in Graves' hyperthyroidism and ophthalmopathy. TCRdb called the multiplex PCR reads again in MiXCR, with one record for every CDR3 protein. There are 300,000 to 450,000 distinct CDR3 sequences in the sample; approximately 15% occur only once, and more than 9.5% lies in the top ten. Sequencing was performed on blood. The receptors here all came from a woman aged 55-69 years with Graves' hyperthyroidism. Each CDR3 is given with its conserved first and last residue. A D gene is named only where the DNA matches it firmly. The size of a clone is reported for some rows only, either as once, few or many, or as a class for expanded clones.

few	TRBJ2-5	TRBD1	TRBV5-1	TGCGCCAGCAGCTTGGGTGGGACAGGCCAAGAGACCCAGTACTTC	CASSLGGTGQETQYF
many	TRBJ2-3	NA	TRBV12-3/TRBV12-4	TGTGCCAGCAGTTTTGGGGCCGACGGAGATACGCAGTATTTT	CASSFGADGDTQYF
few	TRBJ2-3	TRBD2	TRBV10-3	TGTGCCATAGGTTCCTCTAGCGGTAGCACAGATACGCAGTATTTT	CAIGSSSGSTDTQYF
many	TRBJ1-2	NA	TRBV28	TGTGCCAGCAACAGGGAACGACTAAGAGGCTACACCTTC	CASNRERLRGYTF
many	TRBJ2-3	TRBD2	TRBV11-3	TGTGCCAGCAGCCTGGCGGGAGGGCCGCAGGATACGCAGTATTTT	CASSLAGGPQDTQYF
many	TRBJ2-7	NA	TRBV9	TGTGCCAGCAGCGTAGACAAAAAGGAACCAAGGCTCTACGAGCAGTACTTC	CASSVDKKEPRLYEQYF
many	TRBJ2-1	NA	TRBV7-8	TGTGCCAGCAGCTTAGATCCCGGGACAAGCTCCTACAATGAGCAGTTCTTC	CASSLDPGTSSYNEQFF
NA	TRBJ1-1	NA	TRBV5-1	TGCGCCAGCAGCTTGTTGTCGGGGCTGGGGACTGAAGCTTTCTTT	CASSLLSGLGTEAFF
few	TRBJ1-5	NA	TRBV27	TGTGCCAGCAGTTTCGGGGGGTATCAGCCCCAGCATTTT	CASSFGGYQPQHF
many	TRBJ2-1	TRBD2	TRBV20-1	TGCAGTGCCCAGCCCCTAGCGGGAACCTACAATGAGCAGTTCTTC	CSAQPLAGTYNEQFF
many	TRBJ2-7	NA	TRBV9	TGTGCCAGCAGCGTAGGCTCCGGACCCCCCTACGAGCAGTACTTC	CASSVGSGPPYEQYF
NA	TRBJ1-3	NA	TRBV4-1	TGCGCCAGCAGCCAATTAGTGGGGACACAATACTCTGGAAACACCATATATTTT	CASSQLVGTQYSGNTIYF
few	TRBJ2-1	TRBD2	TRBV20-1	TGCAGTGCCATTGGACTAGCGGGAGGGTACAATGAGCAGTTCTTC	CSAIGLAGGYNEQFF
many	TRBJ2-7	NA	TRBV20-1	TGCAGTGCTAGAGATTCCCCGACAGGCCACTCCTACGAGCAGTACTTC	CSARDSPTGHSYEQYF
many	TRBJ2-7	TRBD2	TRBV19	TGTGCCAGTAGTTTTGGAGCGGGAGATTTCTACGAGCAGTACTTC	CASSFGAGDFYEQYF
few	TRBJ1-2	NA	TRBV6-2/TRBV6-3	TGTGCCAGCAGTTACTCGTTCCTCTATGGCTACACCTTC	CASSYSFLYGYTF
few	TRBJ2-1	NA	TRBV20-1	TGCAGTGCTAGCGGGGCAGTAACGCACAATGAGCAGTTCTTC	CSASGAVTHNEQFF
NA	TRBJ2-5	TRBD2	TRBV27	TGTGCCAGCAGTATCGGGACTAGCGGGAGCAAAGAGACCCAGTACTTC	CASSIGTSGSKETQYF
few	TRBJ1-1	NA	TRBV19	TGTGCCAGTAGTATAGAAGGACGGAGAAACACTGAAGCTTTCTTT	CASSIEGRRNTEAFF
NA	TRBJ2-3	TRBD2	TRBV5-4	TGTGCCAGCAGCCCCGGACTAGCGGGAGGGCCTCGCACAGATACGCAGTATTTT	CASSPGLAGGPRTDTQYF
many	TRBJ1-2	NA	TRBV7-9	TGTGCCAGCAGCTCGGACATGTCTAACTATGGCTACACCTTC	CASSSDMSNYGYTF
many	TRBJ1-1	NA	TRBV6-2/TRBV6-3	TGTGCCAGCAGTTACTCGGGATCCCGCACTGAAGCTTTCTTT	CASSYSGSRTEAFF
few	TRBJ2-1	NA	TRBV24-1	TGTGCCACCAGTCTACCGGGACGTATTAATGAGCAGTTCTTC	CATSLPGRINEQFF
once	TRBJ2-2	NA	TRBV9	TGTGCCAGCAGCGTAAGCCCTGGGACCGGGGAGCTGTTTTTT	CASSVSPGTGELFF
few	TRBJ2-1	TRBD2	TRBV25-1	TGTGCCAGCAGTGAATCCCTGGGCGGGAGTAGGGACAATGAGCAGTTCTTC	CASSESLGGSRDNEQFF
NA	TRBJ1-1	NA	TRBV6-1	TGTGCCAGCAGTCCACCCGGCAGACTTGTTCTCTTT	CASSPPGRLVLF
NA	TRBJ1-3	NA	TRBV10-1	TGCGCCAGCAGAGAACCCCCCCGCCAAGGAAACACCATATATTTT	CASREPPRQGNTIYF